The next 11 T cell receptor beta chains were all read from a single sample in a study of PD-L1 blockade in urothelial cancer. Time point in this sample: pretreatment peripheral blood. Assay: immunoSEQ multiplex PCR; the TCRdb copy retains only in-frame clones and omits some. Of around 50,000 clones listed, roughly 82% were seen once; the top ten hold approximately 1.3%. The sequencing used PBMCs, collected around atezolizumab (anti-PD-L1) treatment. These receptors were obtained from a man aged 45-60 years with urothelial cancer.

This clone was detected a few times. The chain links TRBV27 to TRBJ1-2, with 12 positions matching TRBD1. Germline V gene data show CDR1 as MNHEY and CDR2 as SMNVEV (reference sequence). With V trimmed by 6 bases and J by 5 bases, 7 bases remained unmatched. This CDR3 comprises 15 residues. This CDR3 reads CASRSGQGAGYGYTF. CDR3 sequence (DNA): TGTGCCAGCAGGTCGGGACAGGGGGCGGGTTATGGCTACACCTTC.

The genes are TRBV10-3 and TRBJ2-3, with TRBD2 identical over 10 bases. V shed 3 bases and J 5 bases; nucleotides not matched to a gene: 8. The CDR3 runs 16 residues. Germline values: CDR1 ENHRY, CDR2 SYGVKD. CDR3 nucleotide sequence: TGTGCCATCAGTGATCCGGGACTAGCGTCTGGAGATACGCAGTATTTT. Translated, it gives CAISDPGLASGDTQYF.

This CDR3 reads CASSSGQINEKLFF. As DNA, the CDR3 is TGCGCCAGCAGCTCGGGACAGATTAATGAAAAACTGTTTTTT. The V and J genes are TRBV5-1 and TRBJ1-4, with 7 bases that match TRBD1. The junction had 3 bases not matched to a gene; V was cut back by 3 bases and J by 4 bases. There are 14 residues in the CDR3. CDR1 SGHRS and CDR2 YFSETQ come from the germline V gene.

The CDR3 sequence is CASSGTKTGNYNEQFF. The DNA of the CDR3 is TGTGCCAGCAGTGGGACCAAAACAGGGAACTACAATGAGCAGTTCTTC. The chain links TRBV2 to TRBJ2-1, with D perhaps matching TRBD1 (6 bases). CDR1 is SNHLY, CDR2 FYNNEI, per germline. V lost 4 bases and J 3 bases, leaving 16 bases between the germline ends. The CDR3 is 16 amino acids. Full variable domain (rest looked up from reference TRBV2 and TRBJ2-1): EPEVTQTPSHQVTQMGQEVILRCVPISNHLYFYWYRQILGQKVEFLVSFYNNEISEKSEIFDDQFSVERPDGSNFTLKIRSTKLEDSAMYFCASSGTKTGNYNEQFFGPGTRLTVL.

The chain links TRBV28 to TRBJ2-3; D is perhaps TRBD2 (6 bases). The CDR3 length is 16 residues. Trimming left V 4 bases short and J 4 bases short, with 18 bases between. CDR1 and CDR2 from the germline V gene are MDHEN and SYDVKM. CDR3: CASSYSGEGVADTQYF. In nucleotides, the CDR3 is TGTGCCAGCAGTTATTCGGGAGAGGGAGTAGCAGATACGCAGTATTTT.

This clone was detected a few times. The chain links TRBV25-1 to TRBJ2-7, with 11 bases matching TRBD1. J gave up 4 bases and V 3 bases, and 11 bases lay outside the gene matches. The germline gives CDR1 MGHDK, CDR2 SYGVNS. This CDR3 is built from 17 residues. In nucleotides, the CDR3 is TGTGCCAGCAGTGACCGGGGCGGGACAGGGGGAACTTACGAGCAGTACTTC. The encoded protein is CASSDRGGTGGTYEQYF.

This sequence joins TRBV12-5 and TRBJ1-1, with 11 nucleotides matching TRBD1. The CDR3 loop spans 16 amino acids. J lost 4 bases, V lost 6 bases, and 10 bases had no gene match. From germline, CDR1 is LGHNT and CDR2 FRNRAP. The chain's CDR3 is CASGPPSGTGGTEAFF. In nucleotides, the CDR3 is TGTGCTAGTGGCCCCCCCTCGGGGACAGGGGGCACTGAAGCTTTCTTT. The full variable domain, its missing parts supplied by reference TRBV12-5 and TRBJ1-1, is DARVTQTPRHKVTEMGQEVTMRCQPILGHNTVFWYRQTMMQGLELLAYFRNRAPLDDSGMPKDRFSAEMPDATLATLKIQPSEPRDSAVYFCASGPPSGTGGTEAFFGQGTRLTVV.

In its sample, this clone was seen many times. The rearrangement uses TRBV6-1 and TRBJ2-2, with D perhaps TRBD1 (6 bases). CDR1 is MNHNS and CDR2 is SASEGT in the germline V gene. The CDR3 is 14 amino acids. Between the trimmed V and J ends, which lost 8 bases and 1 base, there was a span of 11 bases. CDR3 sequence (DNA): TGTGCCAGCTTTAAGACAGGGAACACCGGGGAGCTGTTTTTT. It yields the protein CASFKTGNTGELFF.

The rearrangement joins TRBV11-3 to TRBJ2-2; TRBD2 matches 14 bases. The CDR3 is 17 amino acids. Germline trimming cut 5 bases from V and 4 bases from J; bases unmatched to any gene: 6. The germline V gene encodes CDR1 SGHNT and CDR2 YENEEA. CDR3 bases: TGTGCCAGCAGCATGACTAGCGGGAGGGCCGGCACCGGGGAGCTGTTTTTT. It specifies CASSMTSGRAGTGELFF.

The chain carries TRBV29-1 and TRBJ1-2; the match to TRBD1 covers 7 bases. CDR3 length: 14 residues. Trimming took 4 bases from V and 4 from J; bases not matched to a gene: 9. CDR1 and CDR2 (germline): SQVTM, ANQGSEA. The CDR3 coding sequence is TGCAGCGTTGTCGGGACCCAGGGGGGCTATGGCTACACCTTC. Translating it yields CSVVGTQGGYGYTF.

This clone came up once. This sequence joins TRBV7-6 and TRBJ2-7, with 11 bases matching TRBD2. Germline values: CDR1 SGHVS, CDR2 FNYEAQ. J lost 6 bases, V lost 5 bases, and 9 bases had no gene match. This CDR3 region has 15 residues. Here the CDR3 reads CASSPILAGVGEQYF. CDR3 bases: TGTGCCAGCAGCCCGATACTAGCGGGAGTAGGCGAGCAGTACTTC. Supplemented by reference TRBV7-6 and TRBJ2-7, the full variable domain reads GAGVSQSPRYKVTKRGQDVALRCDPISGHVSLYWYRQALGQGPEFLTYFNYEAQQDKSGLPNDRFSAERPEGSISTLTIQRTEQRDSAMYRCASSPILAGVGEQYFGPGTRLTVT.